The 26 T cell receptor beta chains in this list originate from one sample, sequenced in a study of Graves' ophthalmopathy and Graves' hyperthyroidism. From RNA, the CDR3 regions of TCR beta chains were amplified and sequenced. The first round was an RT-PCR with HTBI primers, and the second round was a multiplex PCR. TCRdb recomputed calls from the multiplex PCR reads with MiXCR, one row per CDR3 protein. In the table there are about half a million distinct CDR3 sequences, around 14% of which are singletons. Sequencing input: blood. These receptors all come from a woman aged 25-40 years with Graves' ophthalmopathy.

Ten or more counts support this clonotype. The V gene is TRBV20-1, the J gene TRBJ2-2; 11 bases agree with TRBD2. The V gene end was trimmed by 5 bases and the J gene end by 3 bases; junction bases not matched to a gene: 5. In germline, CDR1 is DFQATT, CDR2 SNEGSKA (reference sequence). The CDR3 is made up of 15 amino acids. The CDR3 coding sequence is TGCAGTGCTCCGGGACTAGCGGATTACACCGGGGAGCTGTTTTTT. Its translation is CSAPGLADYTGELFF.

Ten or more counts support this clonotype. This sequence joins TRBV7-8 and TRBJ2-5; 11 bases fit TRBD1. This CDR3 spans 15 amino acids. V dropped 7 bases and J dropped 5; count of bases not matched to a gene: 9. CDR1 and CDR2 from the germline V gene are SGHVS and FQNEAQ. The CDR3 reads CASILGTGGLETQYF. The CDR3 DNA follows: TGTGCCAGCATCCTCGGGACAGGGGGGCTGGAGACCCAGTACTTC.

This clonotype was picked up many times. V usage is TRBV5-1 and J usage is TRBJ1-6, with D possibly matching TRBD1 (5 bases). The CDR3 spans 13 residues. Germline V gene data show CDR1 as SGHRS and CDR2 as YFSETQ. Between the trimmed V and J ends, which lost 0 bases and 8 bases, there was a span of 6 bases. CDR3 residues: CASSLARDSPLHF. The CDR3 DNA is TGCGCCAGCAGCTTGGCCAGGGATTCACCCCTCCACTTT.

In its sample, this clonotype was seen many times. The chain has TRBV7-2 and TRBJ2-2; D may be TRBD2 (7 bases). The CDR3 totals 15 residues. V lost 5 bases and J 4 bases, leaving 14 bases between the germline ends. Germline CDR1 SGHTA, CDR2 FQGNSA. The CDR3 DNA follows: TGTGCCAGCAGCGAGACGGGGGGCCCCACCGGGGAGCTGTTTTTT. As protein: CASSETGGPTGELFF. The complete variable domain, with remaining parts taken from reference TRBV7-2 and TRBJ2-2, reads GAGVSQSPSNKVTEKGKDVELRCDPISGHTALYWYRQSLGQGLEFLIYFQGNSAPDKSGLPSDRFSAERTGGSVSTLTIQRTQQEDSAVYLCASSETGGPTGELFFGEGSRLTVL.

This clonotype was seen many times. The chain recombines TRBV20-1 with TRBJ2-7; TRBD1 is a possible D gene (6 bases). This CDR3 comprises 16 residues. The V and J ends lost 0 bases and 5 bases respectively, with 20 bases between them. From germline, CDR1 is DFQATT and CDR2 SNEGSKA (reference sequence). The DNA of the CDR3 is TGCAGTGCTAGAGATCTAGTAAGCAGGGGAGAGAACGAGCAGTACTTC. It yields the protein CSARDLVSRGENEQYF.

This clonotype was detected many times. The V gene is TRBV7-2, the J gene TRBJ2-5; 8 nucleotides line up with TRBD2. There are 15 residues in the CDR3. Germline V gene data show CDR1 as SGHTA and CDR2 as FQGNSA. V trimming: 0 bases; J trimming: 7 bases; junction bases outside the gene matches: 7. The DNA of the CDR3 is TGTGCCAGCAGCTTAGCCGCAGCGGGAGAGGTGACCCAGTACTTC. The encoded protein is CASSLAAAGEVTQYF.

This clonotype appeared once. Given a much more abundant clone one base away, this may be a read error. The chain employs TRBV6-1 and TRBJ1-1, with 10 bases fitting TRBD1. The germline V gene has CDR1 MNHNS and CDR2 SASEGT. CDR3 size: 15 residues. J lost 4 bases, V lost 5 bases, and 7 bases had no gene match. CDR3 amino acids: CASSPGQGKTTEAFF. The CDR3 DNA follows: TGTGCCAGCAGTCCGGGACAGGGGAAGACCACTGAAGCTTTCTTT.

At least ten counts were recorded for this clonotype. One base away lies a much larger clone, so this may be a sequencing read error. The V gene is TRBV7-9, the J gene TRBJ1-6; D is unresolved. This CDR3 spans 12 amino acids. The germline V gene encodes CDR1 SEHNR and CDR2 FQNEAQ (reference sequence). V dropped 1 base and J dropped 8 bases, with 3 bases sitting between them. CDR3 region: CASSLGHSPLHF. The CDR3 nucleotides read TGTGCCAGCAGCTTAGGCCATTCACCCCTCCACTTT.

This clonotype was observed at least ten times. The chain combines TRBV7-9 with TRBJ1-1; D unresolved. The CDR3 covers 12 residues. From germline, CDR1 is SEHNR and CDR2 FQNEAQ (reference sequence). Trimming took 1 base from V and 8 from J, leaving 8 bases between them. The CDR3 sequence: CASSLDSVEAFF. CDR3 bases: TGTGCCAGCAGCTTAGACAGCGTCGAAGCTTTCTTT.

This clonotype has a count of ten or more. The gene calls are TRBV20-1 and TRBJ1-1; no clear D. The CDR3 is made up of 14 amino acids. The ends were cut back, 3 bases at V and 1 base at J, with 12 bases in the middle. Germline V lookup: CDR1 DFQATT, CDR2 SNEGSKA (reference sequence). DNA of the CDR3: TGCAGTGCTAGTGAGGGCAGCCGGAACACTGAAGCTTTCTTT. Translation: CSASEGSRNTEAFF.

V gene TRBV10-3 combines with J gene TRBJ1-1; 8 bases fit TRBD1. The CDR3 is 13 amino acids. CDR1 and CDR2 from the germline V gene are ENHRY and SYGVKD. The V segment lost 10 bases and the J segment 3 bases; nucleotides outside the gene matches: 7. The CDR3 loop reads CATNGQGDTEAFF. As DNA, the CDR3 is TGTGCCACCAATGGACAGGGAGACACTGAAGCTTTCTTT.

This clonotype has a count of ten or more. DNA for the CDR3: TGTGCCAGCAGGGGGGCACTGATGGGGGCCAACGTCCTGACTTTC. Translating gives CASRGALMGANVLTF. This chain uses TRBV12-3 or TRBV12-4 with TRBJ2-6; TRBD1 is a possible D gene (6 bases). The CDR3 loop spans 15 amino acids. The V gene lost 6 bases and the J gene lost 4 bases, with 13 bases spanning the gap.

This clonotype was found many times. The chain employs TRBV28 and TRBJ2-7, with TRBD1 matching 7 bases. Per germline, CDR1 MDHEN and CDR2 SYDVKM. Trimming cost V 7 bases and J 3 bases; bases outside gene matches: 9. This CDR3 comprises 14 residues. The CDR3 coding sequence is TGTGCCAGCATTAGACAGGGCCCTTTCTACGAGCAGTACTTC. Translating it yields CASIRQGPFYEQYF. The complete variable domain, with remaining parts taken from reference TRBV28 and TRBJ2-7, reads DVKVTQSSRYLVKRTGEKVFLECVQDMDHENMFWYRQDPGLGLRLIYFSYDVKMKEKGDIPEGYSVSREKKERFSLILESASTNQTSMYLCASIRQGPFYEQYFGPGTRLTVT.

This clonotype showed up many times. The V gene is TRBV27, the J gene TRBJ2-7; TRBD1 matches at 8 bases. The germline CDR1 and CDR2 sequences are MNHEY and SMNVEV (reference sequence). With V trimmed by 5 bases and J by 0 bases, 6 bases remained unmatched. The CDR3 contains 15 residues. CDR3 residues: CASSRWTGSSYEQYF. The CDR3 coding sequence is TGTGCCAGCAGTCGATGGACAGGGAGCTCCTACGAGCAGTACTTC.

This clonotype was counted at least ten times. The junction shows a germline mismatch at one end, possibly a read error. The chain is built from TRBV20-1 and TRBJ2-4, with D perhaps matching TRBD1 or TRBD2 (6 bases each). Germline V gene sequence: CDR1 DFQATT, CDR2 SNEGSKA (reference sequence). There are 15 residues in the CDR3. CDR3 protein: CSARDSRGGGDIKYF. The CDR3 DNA follows: TGCAGTGCTAGAGATTCCAGGGGAGGAGGGGACATTAAGTACTTC.

The chain carries TRBV6-1 and TRBJ2-5; D possibly corresponds to TRBD2 (5 bases). Germline CDR1 MNHNS, CDR2 SASEGT. CDR3 size: 15 residues. V lost 2 bases and J lost 6, with 16 bases in between. CDR3 amino acids: CASSERGLSRQTQYF. CDR3 nucleotides: TGTGCCAGCAGTGAACGTGGACTCTCGCGACAGACCCAGTACTTC.

As to this clonotype: A much larger clone lies one base from this, so it may be a read error. The chain links TRBV28 to TRBJ2-7; TRBD1 might be the D (6 bases). This CDR3 is 15 amino acids long. Germline CDR1 reads MDHEN; CDR2 reads SYDVKM. The CDR3 bases are TGTGCCAACAGTAGATCACAGGGTCTTGGGGCCGAGCAGTACTTC. Translating it yields CANSRSQGLGAEQYF.

This clonotype has at least ten counts. The genes are TRBV6-5 and TRBJ1-3; possibly TRBD1 for D (5 bases). Germline values: CDR1 MNHEY, CDR2 SVGAGI. This CDR3 is 15 amino acids long. Trimming removed 0 bases from V and 3 bases from J, with 9 bases in between. The CDR3 sequence is CASSYSPGGGNTIYF. The CDR3 DNA reads as TGTGCCAGCAGTTACTCACCCGGGGGTGGAAACACCATATATTTT.

This clonotype was observed at least ten times. One end of the junction does not line up with germline, which may come from a read error. The chain is built from TRBV6-1 and TRBJ2-7, with D uncertain. This CDR3 comprises 13 residues. Per the germline V gene, CDR1 is MNHNS and CDR2 is SASEGT. The CDR3 DNA is TGTGCCAGCAGTGTAAGCAGACTTTACGAACAGTACTTC. Its translation is CASSVSRLYEQYF.

This clonotype showed up many times. The chain combines TRBV28 with TRBJ1-1, with TRBD1 matching over 7 bases. This CDR3 region has 14 residues. The ends lost 3 bases at V and 6 bases at J; junction bases unmatched: 7. Germline values: CDR1 MDHEN, CDR2 SYDVKM. The CDR3 here is CASSFRGGFAEAFF. The DNA of the CDR3 is TGTGCCAGCAGTTTCAGGGGGGGTTTCGCTGAAGCTTTCTTT.

This clonotype was recorded at least ten times. The V call is TRBV2, the J call TRBJ1-1; tentative D call: TRBD1 (5 bases). In germline, CDR1 is SNHLY, CDR2 FYNNEI. The CDR3 length is 15 residues. Trimming removed 4 bases from V and 0 bases from J, with 12 bases in between. The CDR3: CASSVYKGMNTEAFF. CDR3 DNA sequence: TGTGCCAGCAGTGTCTACAAGGGGATGAACACTGAAGCTTTCTTT. The complete variable domain, with remaining parts taken from reference TRBV2 and TRBJ1-1, reads EPEVTQTPSHQVTQMGQEVILRCVPISNHLYFYWYRQILGQKVEFLVSFYNNEISEKSEIFDDQFSVERPDGSNFTLKIRSTKLEDSAMYFCASSVYKGMNTEAFFGQGTRLTVV.

There are many counts of this clonotype. This chain uses TRBV5-1 with TRBJ1-2; D call uncertain. V dropped 4 bases and J dropped 10 bases, with 14 bases sitting between them. The CDR3 loop spans 12 amino acids. Germline lookup yields CDR1 SGHRS and CDR2 YFSETQ. The CDR3 DNA reads as TGCGCCAGCAGCCCGGGCGCCGGTCTCTACACCTTC. Amino acids: CASSPGAGLYTF.

This clonotype has a count of ten or more. This sequence joins TRBV27 and TRBJ2-4; the D gene is possibly TRBD1 (6 bases). The V gene lost 6 bases and the J gene lost 0 bases, with 12 bases spanning the gap. From germline, CDR1 is MNHEY and CDR2 SMNVEV (reference sequence). CDR3 length: 15 residues. DNA for the CDR3: TGTGCCAGCAGCGACAGGAGTCTAGCCAAAAACATTCAGTACTTC. As protein: CASSDRSLAKNIQYF.

In this sample, this clonotype turned up many times. This chain connects TRBV5-1 to TRBJ2-7, with 10 bases lining up with TRBD1. CDR3 size: 14 residues. J lost 5 bases, V lost 3 bases, and 5 bases had no gene match. Germline V CDR1 and CDR2: SGHRS, YFSETQ. The CDR3 loop reads CASSWGQGINEQYF. The CDR3 DNA sequence: TGCGCCAGCAGCTGGGGACAGGGGATCAACGAGCAGTACTTC.

This clonotype was seen a handful of times. V usage is TRBV19 and J usage is TRBJ2-1; D gene uncertain. Germline CDR1 is LNHDA and CDR2 is SQIVND (reference sequence). This CDR3 is built from 12 residues. Trimming cost V 1 base and J 7 bases, with 5 bases left between them. The CDR3 region is CASSIVGNEQFF. The CDR3 region has the DNA TGTGCCAGTAGTATAGTTGGGAATGAGCAGTTCTTC.

This clonotype came up many times. J is TRBJ2-5 and V is TRBV6-1; TRBD2 agrees at 12 bases. Per the germline V gene, CDR1 is MNHNS and CDR2 is SASEGT. The CDR3 covers 15 residues. With V trimmed by 4 bases and J by 6 bases, 6 bases remained unmatched. The CDR3 nucleotides are TGTGCCAGCAGTGTGACTAGCGGGAGATCAAAGACCCAGTACTTC. Translation gives CASSVTSGRSKTQYF.